This T cell receptor beta chain was sequenced in a study of T cell responses to AZD1222 COVID-19 vaccine. About this clone: Its specificity is not known.

Pooling covered second doses at about 4 or about 12 weeks. Findings of the study overall: Among those given AZD1222, only five to seven were seropositive at baseline. There were vaccine-associated CD4 TCRs across spike, dominant at 160-218 and 743-854.

The germline V gene encodes CDR1 LNHDA and CDR2 SQIVND (reference sequence). This CDR3 contains 14 residues. V was pared by 1 base and J by 1 base, with 7 bases between. Clones were read by immunoSEQ multiplex PCR, and TCRdb kept only the in-frame ones, dropping some. This table holds around 110,000 clones, 92% found once. The chain carries TRBV19 and TRBJ1-1; D is unclear. Specimen: peripheral blood, collected 28 days after the second AZD1222 dose. The receptor was derived from an adult who received the AZD1222 COVID-19 vaccine. As DNA, the CDR3 is TGTGCCAGTAGTATAGGCAGAAAGAACACTGAAGCTTTCTTT. As protein: CASSIGRKNTEAFF.